The 22 T cell receptor beta chains listed next were all sequenced from one sample in a study of blood T cell repertoires in COVID-19. Assay: immunoSEQ multiplex PCR; the TCRdb copy retains only in-frame clones and omits some. This table has tens of thousands of clones, 75% to 85% appearing once. Sequencing was performed on peripheral blood. The receptor source for this set is a woman in her 70s with acute or convalescent COVID-19.

J is TRBJ1-4 and V is TRBV2, with D perhaps TRBD1 (5 bases). V was pared by 4 bases and J by 2 bases, with 17 bases between. This CDR3 has 17 residues. From germline, CDR1 is SNHLY and CDR2 FYNNEI. CDR3 coding DNA: TGTGCCAGCAGTGGTGTCTCAGGGTTCCGGACTAATGAAAAACTGTTTTTT. Encoded protein: CASSGVSGFRTNEKLFF.

The chain links TRBV7-6 to TRBJ2-2, with a tentative D call TRBD1 (6 bases). V dropped 2 bases and J dropped 0 bases, with 19 bases sitting between them. This CDR3 is built from 19 residues. Germline loops: CDR1 SGHVS, CDR2 FNYEAQ. The CDR3 DNA reads as TGTGCCAGCAGCTTATTGACGGGACACGGACACTCGAACACCGGGGAGCTGTTTTTT. Amino acids: CASSLLTGHGHSNTGELFF.

This chain uses TRBV6-2 or TRBV6-3 with TRBJ2-1, with D possibly matching TRBD2 (5 bases). The CDR3 is made up of 13 amino acids. V was clipped by 0 bases and J by 8 bases, with 8 bases between them. Per the germline V gene, CDR1 is MNHEY and CDR2 is SVGEGT. The CDR3: CASSYSGNDEQFF. CDR3 coding DNA: TGTGCCAGCAGTTACTCCGGGAACGATGAGCAGTTCTTC.

V and J are TRBV7-2 and TRBJ2-7, with 8 positions matching TRBD2. The CDR3 totals 18 residues. CDR1 and CDR2 (germline): SGHTA, FQGNSA. J was trimmed by 3 bases and V by 5 bases; bases with no gene match: 18. CDR3 protein: CASSAGTSGGRSRYEQYF. CDR3 coding DNA: TGTGCCAGCAGCGCCGGTACTAGCGGAGGGAGGTCCCGCTACGAGCAGTACTTC. Full variable domain (remainder filled in from reference TRBV7-2 and TRBJ2-7): GAGVSQSPSNKVTEKGKDVELRCDPISGHTALYWYRQSLGQGLEFLIYFQGNSAPDKSGLPSDRFSAERTGGSVSTLTIQRTQQEDSAVYLCASSAGTSGGRSRYEQYFGPGTRLTVT.

The genes are TRBV2 and TRBJ1-5; tentatively, D is TRBD1 (5 bases). CDR3 length: 13 amino acids. The V gene lost 6 bases and the J gene lost 3 bases, with 9 bases spanning the gap. CDR1 SNHLY and CDR2 FYNNEI come from the germline V gene. The CDR3 nucleotides read TGTGCCAGCAGGAGACAGCTCAATCAGCCCCAGCATTTT. This encodes CASRRQLNQPQHF.

V and J are TRBV4-2 and TRBJ1-1; D call uncertain. The CDR3 covers 13 residues. CDR1 and CDR2 from the germline V gene are LGHNA and YNFKEQ. With 0 bases removed from V and 9 bases from J, the gap between germline ends came to 11 bases. The chain's CDR3 is CASSQDRVEKAFF. CDR3 DNA: TGTGCCAGCAGCCAAGATAGAGTCGAGAAAGCTTTCTTT.

This clone was picked up one time. The chain has TRBV9 and TRBJ2-3, with TRBD1 matching over 7 bases. Germline CDR1 is SGDLS and CDR2 is YYNGEE. The CDR3 sequence is 14 residues long. V lost 6 bases, J lost 6 bases, and 10 bases stayed unmatched. Here the CDR3 reads CASISDRVGDTQYF. In DNA form, the CDR3 reads TGTGCCAGCATATCCGACAGGGTAGGGGATACGCAGTATTTT.

This clone has just one count. J is TRBJ2-5 and V is TRBV11-2; TRBD1 agrees at 7 bases. There are 14 residues in the CDR3. The V and J ends lost 3 bases and 4 bases, in that order; junction bases with no gene match: 5. The germline gives CDR1 SGHAT, CDR2 FQNNGV. CDR3 nucleotide sequence: TGTGCCAGCAGCTTCCCAACAGGGGTAGAGACCCAGTACTTC. Translated: CASSFPTGVETQYF.

The J gene is TRBJ2-1, the V gene TRBV24-1; D is unresolved. CDR3 length equals 13 residues. Germline V gives CDR1 KGHDR, CDR2 SFDVKD. V was shortened by 1 base and J by 7 bases, with 7 bases between the two germline ends. In nucleotides, the CDR3 is TGTGCCACCAGTGATTTCGCTATGAATGAGCAGTTCTTC. Translating gives CATSDFAMNEQFF.

The chain couples TRBV18 to TRBJ2-3; 9 bases line up with TRBD1. From germline, CDR1 is KGHSH and CDR2 LQKENI. The CDR3 is 16 residues long. The V segment lost 6 bases and the J segment 4 bases; nucleotides outside the gene matches: 11. The CDR3 region is CASSTAGTGWADTQYF. In DNA form, the CDR3 reads TGTGCCAGCTCGACCGCTGGGACAGGGTGGGCAGATACGCAGTATTTT.

As for this clone: This sample includes further DNA sequences coding for the same CDR3. V and J are TRBV18 and TRBJ1-5, with 7 bases fitting TRBD1. CDR3 length equals 13 residues. Trimming took 3 bases from V and 5 from J; bases not matched to a gene: 1. Germline V lookup: CDR1 KGHSH, CDR2 LQKENI. Written as DNA, the CDR3 is TGTGCCAGCTCACCCCAGGGGGATCAGCCCCAGCATTTT. Its translation is CASSPQGDQPQHF.

V and J are TRBV2 and TRBJ1-1, with TRBD1 as a possible D gene (5 bases). CDR3 length: 14 residues. Trimming pared 6 bases from V and 2 bases from J, leaving 13 bases between. Germline-derived CDR1 and CDR2 are SNHLY and FYNNEI. This CDR3 is CASSAGRVNTEAFF. In nucleotides, the CDR3 is TGTGCCAGCAGCGCTGGCAGGGTCAACACTGAAGCTTTCTTT.

This chain connects TRBV16 to TRBJ1-1; 7 bases align to TRBD1. V lost 4 bases to trimming and J lost 1 base; unmatched junction nucleotides: 3. Germline loops: CDR1 KGHSY, CDR2 FQNENV. The length of the CDR3 is 14 residues. The CDR3 DNA follows: TGTGCCAGCAGCCGATCAGGGGGGAACACTGAAGCTTTCTTT. Its translation: CASSRSGGNTEAFF.

This clone was detected only a few times. V and J are TRBV4-2 and TRBJ1-1; D is perhaps TRBD1 (5 bases). Germline CDR1 LGHNA, CDR2 YNFKEQ. This CDR3 is 16 amino acids long. V dropped 0 bases and J dropped 8 bases, with 19 bases sitting between them. CDR3: CASSQETGGKRAEAFF. The CDR3 nucleotides read TGTGCCAGCAGCCAAGAAACAGGAGGGAAAAGGGCCGAAGCTTTCTTT.

This chain uses TRBV5-5 with TRBJ1-1; 9 nucleotides line up with TRBD1. Germline V gives CDR1 SGHKS, CDR2 YYEKEE (reference sequence). The CDR3 totals 16 residues. The J segment lost 0 bases and the V segment lost 7 bases, leaving 10 bases of the junction unmatched. This chain's CDR3 is CASYRQGGFMNTEAFF. The CDR3 DNA sequence: TGTGCCAGCTACCGACAGGGGGGGTTCATGAACACTGAAGCTTTCTTT.

V gene TRBV19 combines with J gene TRBJ1-6; TRBD1 matches at 9 bases. Germline CDR1 and CDR2: LNHDA and SQIVND (reference sequence). The CDR3 contains 13 residues. The junction had 4 bases not matched to a gene; V was cut back by 7 bases and J by 9 bases. CDR3: CASNRGLGSPLHF. The CDR3 region has the DNA TGTGCCAGTAACAGGGGGCTCGGTTCACCCCTCCACTTT.

Only a few counts were recorded for this clone. The rearrangement links TRBV6-9 to TRBJ2-7; 9 nucleotides match TRBD1. Germline assignment: CDR1 MNHGY and CDR2 SVAAGI. V was clipped by 7 bases and J by 3 bases; unmatched bases: 10. The CDR3 sequence is 15 residues long. CDR3 nucleotides: TGTGCCAGCACAAGGCCGGGACAGGGTAACTACGAGCAGTACTTC. Its translation is CASTRPGQGNYEQYF.

The chain couples TRBV4-1 to TRBJ1-6, with D tentatively TRBD1 (6 bases). Per germline, CDR1 MGHRA and CDR2 YSYEKL. V was pared by 5 bases and J by 7 bases, with 15 bases between. This CDR3 spans 15 amino acids. The CDR3 coding sequence is TGCGCCAGCAGCTATAGGGACAAGAGGAATTCACCCCTCCACTTT. Its protein is CASSYRDKRNSPLHF.

The chain employs TRBV15 and TRBJ2-1, with D perhaps matching TRBD1 (5 bases). V lost 0 bases, J lost 8 bases, and 14 bases lay in between. CDR1 is LNHNV and CDR2 is YYDKDF in the germline V gene (reference sequence). The CDR3 extends over 15 amino acids. CDR3 DNA sequence: TGTGCCACCAGCAGAGATCCGGCAGGGAAGCATGAGCAGTTCTTC. Translated: CATSRDPAGKHEQFF.

This clone has a handful of counts. The chain uses TRBV11-2 and TRBJ2-5, with D possibly TRBD2 on 5 matching bases. Deletions cut 5 bases from V and 5 bases from J, with 15 bases between. This CDR3 is built from 14 residues. CDR1 is SGHAT, CDR2 FQNNGV, per germline. The CDR3 sequence is CASSLLRDPETQYF. The CDR3 coding sequence is TGTGCCAGCAGCCTCCTTCGGGATCCCGAGACCCAGTACTTC.

This chain joins TRBV5-4 and TRBJ2-7; D may be TRBD1 (6 bases). This CDR3 contains 15 residues. V lost 4 bases, J lost 2 bases, and 16 bases lay in between. CDR1 is SGHNT, CDR2 YYREEE, per germline (reference sequence). In nucleotides, the CDR3 is TGTGCCAGCAGCCCAGGGGCTAGAAGTACCTACGAGCAGTACTTC. Translated: CASSPGARSTYEQYF.

The genes are TRBV9 and TRBJ2-3; a possible D gene is TRBD2 (5 bases). This CDR3 has 15 amino acids. V was shortened by 2 bases and J by 5 bases, with 15 bases between the two germline ends. CDR1 is SGDLS, CDR2 YYNGEE, per germline. The CDR3 spells CASSVRETGRDTQYF. CDR3 DNA sequence: TGTGCCAGCAGCGTTAGAGAAACGGGAAGAGATACGCAGTATTTT.